The rows below give T cell receptor beta chains drawn from one sample of a study of response to subunit inactivated influenza vaccine. One entry per CDR3 protein results from TCRdb running MiXCR on the RT-PCR reads. The profile shows around 200,000 distinct CDR3 sequences, more than 10% of them singletons. This sample was also put to use in a study of T cells expressing NK-cell markers.

Sequences were derived from CD8+ T cells sorted from PBMCs, sampled 11 to 12 days after vaccination. The origin of the receptors is a man aged 45-60 years who received an inactivated influenza vaccine. Both conserved end residues are part of each CDR3. The D gene is left open where the match is weak. For some rows the clone size is stated as once, few or many, or as a class when expanded; others skip it.

size	D	J	V	DNA	CDR3
many	.	TRBJ2-2	TRBV20-1	TGCAGTGCTAGCCCCCTTGTGAGTTCGACCGGGGAGCTGTTTTTT	CSASPLVSSTGELFF
many	.	TRBJ2-3	TRBV7-9	TGTGCCAGCAGCAAACCAGATACGCAGTATTTT	CASSKPDTQYF
.	.	TRBJ2-7	TRBV19	TGTGCCAGTAGTCCAACAGTTGCCTACGAGCAGTACTTC	CASSPTVAYEQYF
.	.	TRBJ1-1	TRBV6-1	TGTGCCAGCAGTCAAGGACACCGGGGAACTGAAGCTTTCTTT	CASSQGHRGTEAFF
few	TRBD1	TRBJ1-5	TRBV12-3/TRBV12-4	TGTGCCAGCACTTTGGGACAGGGGGTAAATCAGCCCCAGCATTTT	CASTLGQGVNQPQHF
.	TRBD1	TRBJ2-7	TRBV20-1	TGCAGTGCTAGGCGGGGACAGGCGGCCTACGAGCAGTACTTC	CSARRGQAAYEQYF
few	TRBD1	TRBJ2-6	TRBV2	TGTGCCAGCCTCGCGACAGGGGGCACTGGGGCCAACGTCCTGACTTTC	CASLATGGTGANVLTF
few	.	TRBJ2-5	TRBV7-9	TGTGCCAGCAGCACTTGGGACTCCCAAGAGACCCAGTACTTC	CASSTWDSQETQYF
.	.	TRBJ2-2	TRBV20-1	TGCAGTGCTAGGGGTGACCTATCGAACACCGGGGAGCTGTTTTTT	CSARGDLSNTGELFF
many	TRBD2	TRBJ2-1	TRBV12-3/TRBV12-4	TGTGCCAGCAGTTTAGAGGATCTAGCGGTCCACAATGAGCAGTTCTTC	CASSLEDLAVHNEQFF
.	.	TRBJ2-3	TRBV3-1	TGTGCCAGCTCGCGGGGCCCCGGCACAGATACGCAGTATTTT	CASSRGPGTDTQYF
few	.	TRBJ1-3	TRBV28	TGTGCCAGCAGTTTAAGGGGAAACACCATATATTTT	CASSLRGNTIYF
many	TRBD1	TRBJ2-5	TRBV6-5	TGTGCCAGCAGTTCTGAGGACAGGAGTGGGGAGACCCAGTACTTC	CASSSEDRSGETQYF
many	TRBD1	TRBJ1-1	TRBV5-1	TGCGCCAGCAGCTCGGACAGGGGGCGGATGAACACTGAAGCTTTCTTT	CASSSDRGRMNTEAFF
many	.	TRBJ2-7	TRBV2	TGTGCCAGCAGACCACTTGGTGGGGAACGCGAGCAGTACTTC	CASRPLGGEREQYF
.	TRBD2	TRBJ2-7	TRBV7-2	TGTGCCAGCAGCTTAGGACTAGCGGGAGGGGTATACGAGCAGTACTTC	CASSLGLAGGVYEQYF
.	.	TRBJ1-3	TRBV20-1	TGCAGTGCCCAAACCGGGAACACCATATATTTT	CSAQTGNTIYF
many	.	TRBJ2-2	TRBV7-2	TGTGCCAGCAGCTTATTGGAGTTGAACTTTCCCGGGGAGCTGTTTTTT	CASSLLELNFPGELFF